This TCR beta chain came from a study of T cells in Graves' hyperthyroidism and ophthalmopathy. Study-wide findings and caveats: Also found in blood were most expanded thyroid clonotypes above 0.001. A model using 13 V-J features told ophthalmopathy apart from stable hyperthyroidism.

The CDR3 totals 14 residues. Per the germline V gene, CDR1 is LGHDT and CDR2 is YNNKEL (reference sequence). Trimming took 3 bases from V and 6 from J; bases not matched to a gene: 6. This clonotype was seen a handful of times. No antigen is known for it. Each ophthalmopathy patient scored at least 3 on the Clinical Activity Score and at least 4 on NOSPECS grade, with duration under 3 months. Isolation of PBMCs was performed on about 9.9 ml fresh peripheral blood. From RNA transcripts, TCR beta CDR3 regions were amplified. A first-round RT-PCR of the TCR CDR3 used the HTBI primer set. One entry per CDR3 protein, called by TCRdb with MiXCR from the multiplex PCR reads. The repertoire holds around 610,000 distinct CDR3 sequences, with roughly 14% as singletons.

The sample comprised blood. This receptor was obtained from a woman aged 40 to 50 with Graves' ophthalmopathy. V usage is TRBV3-1 and J usage is TRBJ1-2, with TRBD1 matching 8 bases. The CDR3 sequence is CASSQVTGENGYTF. The CDR3 nucleotides are TGTGCCAGCAGCCAGGTGACAGGGGAGAATGGCTACACCTTC.